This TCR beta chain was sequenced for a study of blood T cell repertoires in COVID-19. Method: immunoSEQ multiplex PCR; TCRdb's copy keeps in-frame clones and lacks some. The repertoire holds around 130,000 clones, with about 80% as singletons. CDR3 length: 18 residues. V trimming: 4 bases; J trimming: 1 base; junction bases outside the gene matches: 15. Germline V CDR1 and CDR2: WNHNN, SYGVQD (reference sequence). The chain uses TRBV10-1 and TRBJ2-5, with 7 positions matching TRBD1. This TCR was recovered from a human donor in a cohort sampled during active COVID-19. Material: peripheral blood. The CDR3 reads CASSVGAGLGQSQETQYF. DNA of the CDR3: TGCGCCAGCAGTGTCGGTGCCGGGCTGGGACAGAGCCAAGAGACCCAGTACTTC.